A selection of T cell receptor beta chains follows, all from one sample in a study of CD8 T cells in Susac syndrome. Each CDR3 protein is one row after TCRdb ran MiXCR on the immunoSEQ multiplex PCR reads. The data show some 300,000 distinct CDR3 sequences, roughly 85% seen once. The sequenced material came from CD8+ T cells from PBMCs. These TCRs come from a human donor with multiple sclerosis. The CDR3 runs from the conserved cysteine through the conserved F or W. A D gene is named only where the DNA matches it firmly. Rows give clone size only sometimes, using once, few, many, or a class for an expanded clone.

CDR3nt: TGTGCCACCAGTGAAACGGGTTACGAGCAGTACTTC
CDR3aa: CATSETGYEQYF
j_gene: TRBJ2-7
abundance: once
v_gene: TRBV24-1
d_gene: -

CDR3nt: TGTGCCAGCAGCATACCCAGGGGGGAGCTGTTTTTT
CDR3aa: CASSIPRGELFF
j_gene: TRBJ2-2
abundance: once
v_gene: TRBV13
d_gene: -

CDR3nt: TGCGCCAGCAGCTTGGAGGCGGGGGGCTTAAATGAGCAGTTCTTC
CDR3aa: CASSLEAGGLNEQFF
j_gene: TRBJ2-1
abundance: few
v_gene: TRBV5-1
d_gene: TRBD2

CDR3nt: TGCAGCGTTGACGCGCGAGGGACAGGGACATACGAGCAGTACTTC
CDR3aa: CSVDARGTGTYEQYF
j_gene: TRBJ2-7
abundance: -
v_gene: TRBV29-1
d_gene: TRBD1

CDR3nt: TGCGCCAGCAGCTCGGGGCAGGCGGCTTACGAGCAGTACTTC
CDR3aa: CASSSGQAAYEQYF
j_gene: TRBJ2-7
abundance: -
v_gene: TRBV4-1
d_gene: -

CDR3nt: TGTGCCAGTAGTGAAGGGAGGAGAGGCTACACCTTC
CDR3aa: CASSEGRRGYTF
j_gene: TRBJ1-2
abundance: -
v_gene: TRBV19
d_gene: -

CDR3nt: TGTGCCAGCAGTTCCAAACAGACCTATAGCGGGAGGTTCTACGAGCAGTACTTC
CDR3aa: CASSSKQTYSGRFYEQYF
j_gene: TRBJ2-7
abundance: -
v_gene: TRBV27
d_gene: TRBD2

CDR3nt: TGTGCCAGCAGCTTGAGGGGAGGGGCTAGCTCTGGAAACACCATATATTTT
CDR3aa: CASSLRGGASSGNTIYF
j_gene: TRBJ1-3
abundance: -
v_gene: TRBV5-4
d_gene: -

CDR3nt: TGTGCCAGCAGCTTAGAATTAACAGGGGCCTCCTACGAGCAGTACTTC
CDR3aa: CASSLELTGASYEQYF
j_gene: TRBJ2-7
abundance: -
v_gene: TRBV11-2
d_gene: TRBD1

CDR3nt: TGCAGTGTGATCAACCCGGACAGTTACTACGAGCAGTACTTC
CDR3aa: CSVINPDSYYEQYF
j_gene: TRBJ2-7
abundance: -
v_gene: TRBV20-1
d_gene: -